A selection of T cell receptor beta chains follows, all from one sample in a study of blood T cell repertoires in COVID-19. The data were produced by immunoSEQ multiplex PCR, yet TCRdb's version contains in-frame clones alone and is incomplete. Found here are 450,000 or so clones, around 90% of them singletons; the top ten hold 0.7% to 1%. Specimen: peripheral blood. These TCRs come from a man younger than 35 with COVID-19, enrolled during active disease. Each CDR3 is given with its conserved first and last residue. D genes are given only for firm matches. Clone size is not always given. Where it is, it says once, few, many or a class for expanded clones.

v_gene	d_gene	j_gene	abundance	CDR3nt	CDR3aa
TRBV2	NA	TRBJ2-3	NA	TGTGCCAGCAGTGAGGTGGGCCGCGATACGCAGTATTTT	CASSEVGRDTQYF
TRBV2	NA	TRBJ1-5	NA	TGTGCCAGCAGTGAAGAAGGGAGGGTTGGACAGCCCCAGCATTTT	CASSEEGRVGQPQHF
TRBV6-2/TRBV6-3	NA	TRBJ2-7	NA	TGTGCCAGCAGTTACTCGGCTTTAGCTAGCCACGAGCAGTACTTC	CASSYSALASHEQYF
TRBV7-9	NA	TRBJ2-5	NA	TGTGCCAGCAGGTTGAACGAGCAAGAGACCCAGTACTTC	CASRLNEQETQYF
TRBV27	TRBD1	TRBJ2-1	NA	TGTGCCAGCAGCTTGACAGGGAACTCAGGCAATGAGCAGTTCTTC	CASSLTGNSGNEQFF
TRBV5-1	NA	TRBJ2-5	NA	TGCGCCAGCAGCTTCGGGGGACAAGAGACCCAGTACTTC	CASSFGGQETQYF
TRBV6-5	TRBD1	TRBJ1-1	NA	TGTGCCAGCAGCCGGACAGGGGGAAGCACTGAAGCTTTCTTT	CASSRTGGSTEAFF
TRBV29-1	TRBD1	TRBJ1-1	few	TGCAGCGTGCAAGACAGGGCGAACACTGAAGCTTTCTTT	CSVQDRANTEAFF
TRBV29-1	TRBD1	TRBJ1-2	NA	TGCAGCGCCATCGGAAGGGGGCATGGCTACACCTTC	CSAIGRGHGYTF
TRBV4-2	NA	TRBJ2-3	NA	TGTGCCAGCAGCCAAGATTCGCGTGCGGATACGCAGTATTTT	CASSQDSRADTQYF
TRBV4-1	TRBD2	TRBJ2-1	once	TGCGCCAGCAGCCTCGGCCCTAAAGGGGCGGGGGGCGATGAGCAGTTCTTC	CASSLGPKGAGGDEQFF
TRBV7-9	TRBD1	TRBJ2-7	few	TGTGCCAGCAGTCCCGGGACAGGGCCCTACGAGCAGTACTTC	CASSPGTGPYEQYF
TRBV4-2	NA	TRBJ2-3	NA	TGTGCCAGCAGCCAGGAAACCGGGACTCCCTCGGCGCAGTATTTT	CASSQETGTPSAQYF
TRBV11-3	NA	TRBJ2-7	once	TGTGCCAGCAGCTTTATGAGCCGAGGATTGAGCTACGAGCAGTACTTC	CASSFMSRGLSYEQYF
TRBV5-1	NA	TRBJ2-2	NA	TGCGCCAGCAGCTTGGTCGCGGGACCGAACACCGGGGAGCTGTTTTTT	CASSLVAGPNTGELFF
TRBV2	TRBD1	TRBJ2-2	NA	TGTGCCAGCATGGGACAGGGGGCTGGCACCGGGGAGCTGTTTTTT	CASMGQGAGTGELFF
TRBV5-6	NA	TRBJ2-3	NA	TGTGCCAGCAGCTTGGTTGGAGGACTCCAGGCAGATACGCAGTATTTT	CASSLVGGLQADTQYF
TRBV29-1	NA	TRBJ1-1	NA	TGCAGCGTTGTGGAGATCGCGAACACTGAAGCTTTCTTT	CSVVEIANTEAFF
TRBV15	TRBD2	TRBJ2-1	NA	TGTGCCACCAGCAGAGAAGCGGGAGGTACGTGGAATGAGCAGTTCTTC	CATSREAGGTWNEQFF
TRBV7-3	NA	TRBJ2-1	NA	TGTGCCAGCAGCTTAATGGCGGGGGCATACAATGAGCAGTTCTTC	CASSLMAGAYNEQFF